This T cell receptor (beta chain) was captured in a study of T cell clonotyping in hematopoietic cell transplantation. Some clones are missing from TCRdb's copy, which holds only in-frame ones; the method was immunoSEQ multiplex PCR. The sample holds about 7,500 clones, approximately 92% seen once. Only one count was recorded for this clone. The antigen is not known. Trimming cost V 2 bases and J 4 bases, with 8 bases left between them. CDR1 is MNHEY, CDR2 SMNVEV, per germline (reference sequence). CDR3 length: 13 residues. Findings and limits, study-wide: Pathologically expanded recipient clonotypes increased progressively from day 30 to day 180 as diversity fell. Graft donor and pretransplant recipient Inverse Simpson Index values predicted broader posttransplant TCR diversity.

The sequence was obtained from a female patient aged 50-59 years who had an allogeneic stem cell transplant from an unrelated donor, so the T cells may come from the graft donor. Some clones in this sample may be carry-over from other donors' samples. Sequenced material: PBMCs, taken 180 days after allogeneic stem cell transplant. This chain uses TRBV27 with TRBJ2-5, with no clear D. CDR3 sequence (DNA): TGTGCCAGCAGTTTAAAGAGAGGAGAGACCCAGTACTTC. It is translated as CASSLKRGETQYF.